Listed here is a single T cell receptor (beta chain). This sample is drawn from a study of blood T cell repertoires in COVID-19. At the level of the study: COVID-19 samples from acute and convalescent phases originated in the United States, Italy and Spain.

V lost 6 bases and J lost 9, with 15 bases in between. CDR3 length: 14 amino acids. Germline V CDR1 and CDR2: MGHDK, SYGVNS. Libraries were prepared by immunoSEQ multiplex PCR; TCRdb keeps only in-frame clonotypes and omits some of them. The table records 250,000 to 350,000 clones, 86% of them present only once. J is TRBJ1-6 and V is TRBV25-1; D may be TRBD1 (6 bases). The sample comprised peripheral blood. The receptor was derived from a woman aged 25 to 39 with active or convalescent COVID-19. As DNA, the CDR3 is TGTGCCAGCAGGGATAGGGGGGGAGGTTCACCCCTCCACTTT. This sequence encodes CASRDRGGGSPLHF.